One sample yielded the 26 T cell receptor beta chains listed below, sequenced in a study of early T cells in non-severe SARS-CoV-2 infection. One entry per CDR3 protein results from TCRdb running MiXCR on the 5' RACE reads. The sample lists tens of thousands of distinct CDR3 sequences; roughly 4.9% were seen once. What was sequenced was whole blood. The receptors were sampled from an adult who was a healthcare worker with PCR-confirmed SARS-CoV-2 infection or an uninfected control (not recorded which).

In the case of this clonotype: One base away lies a much larger clone, so this may be a sequencing read error. The conserved closing phenylalanine or tryptophan is absent in this CDR3, likely reflecting a read error. V is TRBV7-6 and J is TRBJ2-3; D unclear. V shed 1 base and J shed 2 bases, with 16 bases lying between them. The CDR3 runs 17 residues. The V gene's germline CDR1 is SGHVS and CDR2 FNYEAQ. Here the CDR3 reads CASSLENSLSYTDTQYY. The CDR3 DNA reads as TGTGCCAGCAGCTTAGAAAACAGCCTTTCGTACACAGATACGCAGTATTAT.

In its sample, this clonotype ranks as medium-sized. V and J are TRBV29-1 and TRBJ2-1; 9 bases are shared with TRBD2. Germline values: CDR1 SQVTM, CDR2 ANQGSEA. This CDR3 is 14 amino acids long. V lost 4 bases and J lost 10; bases outside the gene matches: 11. The DNA of the CDR3 is TGCAGCGTTGGCGGGGGACTAGCCTCTTTGGAGCAGTTCTTC. Translated, it gives CSVGGGLASLEQFF.

This clonotype qualifies as medium-sized. The gene calls are TRBV4-3 and TRBJ2-7; D remains unclear. Germline V gives CDR1 LGHNA, CDR2 YSLEER. The CDR3 consists of 19 residues. V lost 0 bases, J lost 0 bases, and 21 bases lay in between. Here the CDR3 DNA reads TGCGCCAGCAGCCAAGATTTTTTCGATCCCAGGTCCGACTCCTACGAGCAGTACTTC. It is translated as CASSQDFFDPRSDSYEQYF.

This rearrangement joins TRBV5-6 to TRBJ2-6; D is unresolved. Trimming cost V 7 bases and J 0 bases, with 14 bases left between them. CDR3 length: 16 amino acids. CDR1 is SGHDT and CDR2 is YYEEEE in the germline V gene. For the CDR3, the DNA is TGTGCCAGCCGGCCACAAGCAAGCTCTGGGGCCAACGTCCTGACTTTC. This gives the protein CASRPQASSGANVLTF.

This clonotype has at least ten counts. V is TRBV21-1 and J is TRBJ2-5. TRBV21-1 is termed a pseudogene. The CDR3 totals 12 residues. DNA of the CDR3: TGTGCCAGCAGCAAAGAGTTAGAGACCCAGTACTTC. This codes for CASSKELETQYF.

The chain couples TRBV7-9 to TRBJ2-7; possible D gene TRBD2, 5 bases. CDR3 length: 15 residues. Trimming shortened V by 5 bases and J by 2 bases, and 16 bases separated the two germline ends. Germline CDR1 reads SEHNR; CDR2 reads FQNEAQ (reference sequence). Written as DNA, the CDR3 is TGTGCCAGCAGCCCTGAGAGGGTTCACACCTACGAGCAGTACTTC. Residues: CASSPERVHTYEQYF.

This clonotype was counted many times. V is TRBV28 and J is TRBJ1-5; D remains unclear. The CDR3 totals 14 residues. V gave up 6 bases and J gave up 4 bases, with 13 bases separating them. Per the germline V gene, CDR1 is MDHEN and CDR2 is SYDVKM. CDR3 nucleotide sequence: TGTGCCAGCAGACCCGGACGGTTTAATCAGCCCCAGCATTTT. Protein product: CASRPGRFNQPQHF.

This clonotype was counted ten times or more. The chain is built from TRBV5-5 and TRBJ2-1; 13 bases agree with TRBD2. With 3 bases clipped from V and 4 bases from J, the junction kept 1 base outside the gene matches. Germline V gene sequence: CDR1 SGHKS, CDR2 YYEKEE (reference sequence). The CDR3 covers 15 residues. The CDR3 loop reads CASSSLAGGYNEQFF. DNA of the CDR3: TGTGCCAGCAGCTCACTAGCGGGAGGGTACAATGAGCAGTTCTTC.

There are many counts of this clonotype. This rearrangement joins TRBV20-1 to TRBJ2-1, with 11 bases aligning to TRBD2. The length of the CDR3 is 14 residues. The germline V gene encodes CDR1 DFQATT and CDR2 SNEGSKA (reference sequence). V lost 5 bases and J lost 8; bases outside the gene matches: 8. This chain's CDR3 is CSADTSGSSDEQFF. CDR3 in DNA: TGCAGTGCTGATACTAGCGGGAGTAGCGATGAGCAGTTCTTC.

This clonotype ranks as medium-sized (0.01 to 0.1%). V is TRBV7-8 and J is TRBJ2-3, with D perhaps being TRBD1 or TRBD2 (6 bases each). V was shortened by 5 bases and J by 2 bases, with 11 bases between the two germline ends. Germline V gene sequence: CDR1 SGHVS, CDR2 FQNEAQ. The CDR3 spans 14 residues. CDR3 sequence reads: CASSRGRTTDTQYF. Written as DNA, the CDR3 is TGTGCCAGCAGCAGGGGGAGGACCACAGATACGCAGTATTTT.

At least ten counts were recorded for this clonotype. V usage is TRBV7-9 and J usage is TRBJ1-2, with D perhaps matching TRBD1 (5 bases). V dropped 0 bases and J dropped 3 bases, with 14 bases sitting between them. The germline V gene has CDR1 SEHNR and CDR2 FQNEAQ (reference sequence). CDR3 length equals 16 residues. CDR3 sequence reads: CASSLANFEGDYGYTF. The DNA for the CDR3 is TGTGCCAGCAGCTTAGCGAATTTTGAAGGGGACTATGGCTACACCTTC. The whole variable domain, remainder taken from reference TRBV7-9 and TRBJ1-2, is DTGVSQNPRHKITKRGQNVTFRCDPISEHNRLYWYRQTLGQGPEFLTYFQNEAQLEKSRLLSDRFSAERPKGSFSTLEIQRTEQGDSAMYLCASSLANFEGDYGYTFGSGTRLTVV.

This clonotype has only a few counts. This chain uses TRBV2 with TRBJ2-1, with D maybe TRBD2 (5 bases). Germline CDR1 reads SNHLY; CDR2 reads FYNNEI. The CDR3 totals 14 residues. V was cut by 5 bases and J by 1 base, with 9 bases left in between. The CDR3 protein is CASSPTTSYNEQFF. In DNA form, the CDR3 reads TGTGCCAGCAGTCCGACTACTTCCTACAATGAGCAGTTCTTC.

This clonotype was found many times. The V and J genes are TRBV12-3 or TRBV12-4 and TRBJ2-1; D uncertain. The CDR3 covers 15 residues. The ends were cut back, 5 bases at V and 0 bases at J, with 11 bases in the middle. This chain's CDR3 is CASSPGLSSYNEQFF. The CDR3, as DNA: TGTGCCAGCAGTCCGGGTCTGAGCTCCTACAATGAGCAGTTCTTC.

V and J are TRBV20-1 and TRBJ1-3, with 8 bases fitting TRBD1. V trimming: 6 bases; J trimming: 2 bases; junction bases outside the gene matches: 6. This CDR3 is 14 amino acids long. In germline, CDR1 is DFQATT, CDR2 SNEGSKA (reference sequence). CDR3: CSAPETGAGNTIYF. The CDR3 DNA follows: TGCAGTGCACCGGAGACAGGGGCTGGAAACACCATATATTTT.

In its sample, this clonotype was seen many times. This sequence joins TRBV29-1 and TRBJ2-7; 9 bases are a match to TRBD2. This CDR3 has 14 amino acids. Per the germline V gene, CDR1 is SQVTM and CDR2 is ANQGSEA. V lost 1 base, J lost 5 bases, and 6 bases stayed unmatched. Written as DNA, the CDR3 is TGCAGCGTTGAAGGGCCTAGCGGGACTCACGAGCAGTACTTC. Protein: CSVEGPSGTHEQYF.

The table lists this clonotype with a few counts. This chain joins TRBV27 and TRBJ1-5; D remains unclear. V was pared by 3 bases and J by 8 bases, with 17 bases between. Germline V gives CDR1 MNHEY, CDR2 SMNVEV (reference sequence). The CDR3 loop spans 15 amino acids. The CDR3 nucleotides read TGTGCCAGCAGTTTGGTGGGGATGGGGAAAGAGCCCCAGCATTTT. This encodes CASSLVGMGKEPQHF.

This clonotype was recorded a few times. This chain joins TRBV12-3 or TRBV12-4 and TRBJ1-1; D is perhaps TRBD1 (5 bases). The length of the CDR3 is 13 residues. With 1 base removed from V and 7 bases from J, the gap between germline ends came to 10 bases. The CDR3 sequence: CASSLGQTIEAFF. The CDR3 coding sequence is TGTGCCAGCAGTTTAGGACAGACGATTGAAGCTTTCTTT.

DNA for the CDR3: TGTGCCAGCAGCTTTAACAGGGGAAAGAATGAAAAACTGTTTTTT. Translating gives CASSFNRGKNEKLFF. The gene calls are TRBV7-2 and TRBJ1-4, with TRBD1 matching 7 bases. The CDR3 contains 15 residues. The V gene's germline CDR1 is SGHTA and CDR2 FQGNSA. Trimming at V came to 3 bases and at J to 5 bases, leaving 6 bases not matched to a gene.

This clonotype occurred many times. The rearrangement joins TRBV6-5 to TRBJ1-3, with 9 nucleotides matching TRBD1. The CDR3 is 15 amino acids. Germline V lookup: CDR1 MNHEY, CDR2 SVGAGI. Trimming removed 6 bases from V and 8 bases from J; junction bases left unmatched: 11. CDR3 sequence: CASRKRTGDSDTIYF. The CDR3 DNA follows: TGTGCCAGCAGAAAACGGACAGGGGATTCGGACACCATATATTTT.

The sample holds many counts of this clonotype. The J gene is TRBJ2-7, the V gene TRBV6-2 or TRBV6-3; no definite D call. CDR1 and CDR2 (germline): MNHEY, SVGEGT. CDR3 length equals 16 residues. Trimming shortened V by 5 bases and J by 2 bases, and 19 bases separated the two germline ends. CDR3 protein: CASSKVGQAKTYEQYF. Here the CDR3 DNA reads TGTGCCAGCAGTAAGGTCGGGCAGGCAAAAACCTACGAGCAGTACTTC.

The chain links TRBV5-1 to TRBJ1-1; unclear D gene. This CDR3 has 13 amino acids. The V end was cut by 5 bases, the J end by 6 bases, with 14 bases between. Germline assignment: CDR1 SGHRS and CDR2 YFSETQ. The DNA for the CDR3 is TGCGCCAGCAGATCCCTCCGGCTCTCTGAAGCTTTCTTT. This sequence encodes CASRSLRLSEAFF.

This clonotype has a count of ten or more. The chain links TRBV29-1 to TRBJ1-5; D is perhaps TRBD1 (6 bases). The CDR3 consists of 14 residues. Germline CDR1 is SQVTM and CDR2 is ANQGSEA. The ends were cut back, 5 bases at V and 4 bases at J, with 15 bases in the middle. This CDR3 is CSVSTGTLNQPQHF. CDR3 DNA: TGCAGCGTTAGCACCGGGACATTAAATCAGCCCCAGCATTTT.

This clonotype was counted many times. The chain carries TRBV6-2 or TRBV6-3 and TRBJ2-7, with 7 bases matching TRBD2. The CDR3 is 14 amino acids. Per the germline V gene, CDR1 is MNHEY and CDR2 is SVGEGT. The ends lost 5 bases at V and 6 bases at J; junction bases unmatched: 10. CDR3 region: CASSPGGRPSEQYF. The CDR3 bases are TGTGCCAGCAGTCCCGGGGGGAGGCCCTCCGAGCAGTACTTC.

This clonotype came up many times. V gene TRBV28 combines with J gene TRBJ2-2; D could derive from TRBD1 or TRBD2 (5 bases each). V was shortened by 3 bases and J by 3 bases, with 17 bases between the two germline ends. The CDR3 covers 17 residues. CDR1 MDHEN and CDR2 SYDVKM come from the germline V gene. For the CDR3, the DNA is TGTGCCAGCAGTTTGATAATAGGGGCGCGGGACACCGGGGAGCTGTTTTTT. Translation: CASSLIIGARDTGELFF.

V and J are TRBV28 and TRBJ2-3, with 8 bases lining up with TRBD1. This CDR3 region has 16 residues. Unmatched junction bases numbered 10, after V lost 4 bases and J lost 4 bases. Germline CDR1 is MDHEN and CDR2 is SYDVKM. In nucleotides, the CDR3 is TGTGCCAGCAGTTCTCTGGACAGGGCTCGGTCAGATACGCAGTATTTT. It specifies CASSSLDRARSDTQYF.

This clonotype was recorded many times. This rearrangement joins TRBV10-3 to TRBJ2-7, with D possibly matching TRBD2 (7 bases). Germline CDR1 reads ENHRY; CDR2 reads SYGVKD. The CDR3 has 16 residues. V was clipped by 2 bases and J by 8 bases, with 22 bases between them. This CDR3 is CAISERGGTAPTKQYF. CDR3 DNA: TGTGCCATCAGTGAGAGGGGGGGGACTGCCCCCACCAAGCAGTACTTC.